This paragraph reports one T cell receptor beta chain. Its specificity is not known. The data originate from a study of OX40 agonist ivuxolimab in advanced cancers. Turning to the study itself: Earlier anti-PD-1, anti-PD-L1 or anti-CTLA-4 therapy was permitted; roughly 37% had received some. General study findings and limits: The study found that CD8+ T cells averaged more expanded clones than CD4+.

V was pared by 2 bases and J by 2 bases, with 10 bases between. The germline CDR1 and CDR2 sequences are KGHSH and LQKENI. This CDR3 region has 15 residues. TCRdb's table, derived via immunoSEQ multiplex PCR, lists solely in-frame clones and lacks some. The sample shows some 85,000 clones, about 90% of them seen only once. The sample consisted of CD4+ or CD8+ T cells sorted from blood, taken in a trial of the OX40 agonist ivuxolimab. The V and J genes are TRBV18 and TRBJ2-1; perhaps TRBD2 as D (5 bases). The source is an adult with an advanced solid tumor such as melanoma, head and neck, liver or kidney cancer. The CDR3 spells CASSPGLQAYNEQFF. In DNA form, the CDR3 reads TGTGCCAGCTCACCAGGACTCCAAGCCTACAATGAGCAGTTCTTC.